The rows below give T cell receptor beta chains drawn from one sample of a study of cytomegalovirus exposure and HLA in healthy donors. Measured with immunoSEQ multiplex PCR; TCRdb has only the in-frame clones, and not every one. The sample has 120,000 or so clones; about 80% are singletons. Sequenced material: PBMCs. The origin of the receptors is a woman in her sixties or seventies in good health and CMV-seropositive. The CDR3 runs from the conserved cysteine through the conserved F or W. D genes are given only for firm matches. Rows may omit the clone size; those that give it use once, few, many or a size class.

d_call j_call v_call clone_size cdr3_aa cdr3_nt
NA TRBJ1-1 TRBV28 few CASRHRVAEAFF TGTGCCAGCAGGCACAGGGTGGCTGAAGCTTTCTTT
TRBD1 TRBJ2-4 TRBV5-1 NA CASSLVAQAGGNIQYF TGCGCCAGCAGCTTGGTGGCCCAGGCAGGGGGAAACATTCAGTACTTC
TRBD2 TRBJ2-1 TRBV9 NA CASSVGGLAAREQFF TGTGCCAGCAGCGTAGGGGGACTAGCTGCCCGTGAGCAGTTCTTC
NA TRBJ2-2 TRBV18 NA CASSPPGTYTGGELFF TGTGCCAGCTCACCCCCAGGGACTTACACTGGCGGGGAGCTGTTTTTT
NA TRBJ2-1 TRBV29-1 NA CSAPLGVVDSNNEQFF TGCAGCGCCCCGCTCGGTGTCGTGGACTCTAACAATGAGCAGTTCTTC
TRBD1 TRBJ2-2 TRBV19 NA CASSSRDRGYNTGELFF TGTGCCAGTAGTAGCCGGGACAGGGGATATAACACCGGGGAGCTGTTTTTT
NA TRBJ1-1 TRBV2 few CASSPQGYTEAFF TGTGCCAGCAGTCCGCAGGGGTACACTGAAGCTTTCTTT
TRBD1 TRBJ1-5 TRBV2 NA CASSKDRVGQPQHF TGTGCCAGCAGTAAGGACAGGGTTGGTCAGCCCCAGCATTTT
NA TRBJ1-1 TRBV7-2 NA CASSPFVRGRAFF TGTGCCAGCAGCCCCTTCGTTAGGGGTCGGGCTTTCTTT
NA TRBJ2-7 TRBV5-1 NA CASSLDPQANSYEQYF TGCGCCAGCAGCTTGGACCCCCAGGCTAACTCCTACGAGCAGTACTTC
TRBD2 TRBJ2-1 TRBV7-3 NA CASSFRGGRMNEQFF TGTGCCAGCAGCTTCCGGGGCGGGAGAATGAATGAGCAGTTCTTC
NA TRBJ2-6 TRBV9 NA CASSLTDNSGANVLTF TGTGCCAGCAGCCTCACGGACAACTCTGGGGCCAACGTCCTGACTTTC
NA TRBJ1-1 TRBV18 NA CASSPLSQGLRTEAFF TGTGCCAGCTCACCACTAAGCCAGGGCCTAAGAACTGAAGCTTTCTTT
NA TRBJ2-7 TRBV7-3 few CASSRSISEEQYF TGTGCCAGCAGCCGGAGTATCTCGGAGGAGCAGTACTTC
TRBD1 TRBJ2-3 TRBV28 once CASSIPQQGMADTQYF TGTGCCAGCAGCATCCCCCAACAGGGGATGGCAGATACGCAGTATTTT
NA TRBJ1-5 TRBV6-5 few CASSSARLKGNQPQHF TGTGCCAGCAGTTCCGCTAGGTTGAAGGGCAATCAGCCCCAGCATTTT
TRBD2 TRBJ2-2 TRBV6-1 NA CASHFRTSQVGELFF TGTGCCAGCCACTTCCGGACTAGTCAAGTCGGGGAGCTGTTTTTT
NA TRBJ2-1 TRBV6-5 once CASSSLLADSYNEQFF TGTGCCAGCAGTTCCCTATTAGCGGACTCCTACAATGAGCAGTTCTTC
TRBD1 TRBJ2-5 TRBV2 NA CASRTGGMKTQYF TGTGCCAGCAGGACAGGGGGCATGAAGACCCAGTACTTC
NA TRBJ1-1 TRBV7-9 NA CASSSPGQGTEAFF TGTGCCAGCAGCTCCCCGGGACAAGGCACTGAAGCTTTCTTT
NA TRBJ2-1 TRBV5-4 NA CASSPGEAASYNEQFF TGTGCCAGCAGCCCCGGGGAAGCGGCTTCCTACAATGAGCAGTTCTTC
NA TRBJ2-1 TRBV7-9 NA CASSLFAGTYNGQFF TGTGCCAGCAGCTTATTTGCGGGGACCTACAATGGGCAGTTCTTC
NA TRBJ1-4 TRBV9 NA CASSASFNEKLFF TGTGCCAGCAGCGCCTCCTTCAATGAAAAACTGTTTTTT
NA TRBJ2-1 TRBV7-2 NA CASSAYGNEQFF TGTGCCAGCAGCGCCTACGGGAATGAGCAGTTCTTC
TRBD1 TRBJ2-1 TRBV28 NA CASGGQGAGEQFF TGTGCCAGCGGGGGACAGGGGGCGGGTGAGCAGTTCTTC
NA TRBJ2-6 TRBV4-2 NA CASSRGRTGFSGANVLTF TGTGCCAGCAGTCGCGGGAGAACAGGGTTCTCTGGGGCCAACGTCCTGACTTTC
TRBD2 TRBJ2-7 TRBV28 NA CASKGASGSSYEQYF TGTGCCAGCAAGGGCGCTAGCGGTAGCTCCTACGAGCAGTACTTC
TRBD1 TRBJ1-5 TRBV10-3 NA CAISEFYLPGQGDQPQHF TGTGCCATCAGTGAGTTTTACCTCCCGGGACAGGGGGATCAGCCCCAGCATTTT
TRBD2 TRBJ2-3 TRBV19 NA CASSHGQAGQDTDTQYF TGTGCCAGTTCCCATGGGCAAGCGGGGCAGGACACAGATACGCAGTATTTT
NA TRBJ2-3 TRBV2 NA CASGFRATSTDTQYF TGTGCCAGCGGTTTCCGAGCAACTAGCACAGATACGCAGTATTTT
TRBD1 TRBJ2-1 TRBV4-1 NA CASSWGQGIRLHEQFF TGCGCCAGCAGCTGGGGACAGGGAATTCGATTACATGAGCAGTTCTTC
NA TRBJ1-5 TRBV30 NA CAWSSGGNQPQHF TGTGCCTGGAGCTCTGGGGGGAATCAGCCCCAGCATTTT
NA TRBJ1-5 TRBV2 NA CASRPTGTRPQHF TGTGCCAGCAGACCAACAGGGACCCGACCCCAGCATTTT
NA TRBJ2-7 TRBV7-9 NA CASSLGRGAGFYEQYF TGTGCCAGCAGCTTAGGCCGGGGGGCGGGTTTCTACGAGCAGTACTTC
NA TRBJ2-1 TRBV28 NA CASSLQVDEQFF TGTGCCAGCAGTTTACAGGTTGATGAGCAGTTCTTC
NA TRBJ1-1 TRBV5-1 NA CASSLSSGMNTEAFF TGCGCCAGCAGCTTAAGTTCAGGGATGAACACTGAAGCTTTCTTT
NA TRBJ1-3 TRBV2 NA CASSNEAGNTIYF TGTGCCAGCAGCAACGAAGCAGGAAACACCATATATTTT
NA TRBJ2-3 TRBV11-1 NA CASSYRDNTDTQYF TGTGCCAGCAGCTACCGGGACAACACAGATACACAGTATTTT
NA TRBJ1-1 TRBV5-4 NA CASSLVSMNTEAFF TGTGCCAGCAGCTTGGTCAGTATGAACACTGAAGCTTTCTTT
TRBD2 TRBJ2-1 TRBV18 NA CASSLFEAGGSYNEQFF TGTGCCAGCTCACTTTTCGAGGCGGGAGGGTCTTACAATGAGCAGTTCTTC
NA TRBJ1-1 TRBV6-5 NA CASSYSAGWTEAFF TGTGCCAGCAGTTACTCGGCAGGGTGGACTGAAGCTTTCTTT
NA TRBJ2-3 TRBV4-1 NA CASSQAFLGSTDTQYF TGCGCCAGCAGCCAAGCATTCCTCGGGAGCACAGATACGCAGTATTTT